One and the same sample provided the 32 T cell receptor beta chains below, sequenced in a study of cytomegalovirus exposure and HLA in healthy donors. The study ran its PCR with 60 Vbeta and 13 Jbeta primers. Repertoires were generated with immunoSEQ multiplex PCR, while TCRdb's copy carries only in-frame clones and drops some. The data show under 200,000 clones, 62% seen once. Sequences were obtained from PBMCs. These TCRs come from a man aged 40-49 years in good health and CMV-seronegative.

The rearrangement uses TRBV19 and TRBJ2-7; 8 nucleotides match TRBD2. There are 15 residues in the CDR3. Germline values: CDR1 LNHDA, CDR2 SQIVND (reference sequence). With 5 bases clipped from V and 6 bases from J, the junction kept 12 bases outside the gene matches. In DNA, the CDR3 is TGTGCCAGTAGTGGCACGGGAGCGGGAGCGGTCGAGCAGTACTTC. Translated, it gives CASSGTGAGAVEQYF.

The CDR3 loop reads CASSPPLQIEAFF. Written as DNA, the CDR3 is TGTGCCAGCTCACCACCTTTACAGATTGAAGCTTTCTTT. V is TRBV18 and J is TRBJ1-1; D uncertain. CDR3 size: 13 residues. Germline CDR1 reads KGHSH; CDR2 reads LQKENI. Trimming left V 0 bases short and J 7 bases short, with 9 bases between.

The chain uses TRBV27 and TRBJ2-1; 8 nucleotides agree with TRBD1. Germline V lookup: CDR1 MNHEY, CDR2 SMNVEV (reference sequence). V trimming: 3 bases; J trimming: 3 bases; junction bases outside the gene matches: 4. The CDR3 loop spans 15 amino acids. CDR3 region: CASSLRGQDYNEQFF. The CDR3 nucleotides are TGTGCCAGCAGTTTGAGGGGACAGGACTACAATGAGCAGTTCTTC.

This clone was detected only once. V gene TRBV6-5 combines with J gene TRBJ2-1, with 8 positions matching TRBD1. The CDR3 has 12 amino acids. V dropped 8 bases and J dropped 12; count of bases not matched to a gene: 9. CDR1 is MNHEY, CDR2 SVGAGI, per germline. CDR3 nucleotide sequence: TGTGCCAGCTCCCTTCCAGGGGGCCGGCAGTTCTTC. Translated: CASSLPGGRQFF.

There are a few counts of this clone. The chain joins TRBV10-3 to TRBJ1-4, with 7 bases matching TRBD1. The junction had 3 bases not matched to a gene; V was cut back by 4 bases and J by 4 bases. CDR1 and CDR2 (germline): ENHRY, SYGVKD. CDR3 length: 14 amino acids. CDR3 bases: TGTGCCATCAGTGCGGCAGGGGGTAATGAAAAACTGTTTTTT. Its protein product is CAISAAGGNEKLFF.

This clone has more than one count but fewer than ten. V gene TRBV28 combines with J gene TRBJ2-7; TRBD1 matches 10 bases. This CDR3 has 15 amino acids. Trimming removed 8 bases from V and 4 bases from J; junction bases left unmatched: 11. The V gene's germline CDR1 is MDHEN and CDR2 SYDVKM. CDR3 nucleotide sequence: TGTGCCAGCGGCGACAGGGGGCGCAAGGCTTACGAGCAGTACTTC. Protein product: CASGDRGRKAYEQYF.

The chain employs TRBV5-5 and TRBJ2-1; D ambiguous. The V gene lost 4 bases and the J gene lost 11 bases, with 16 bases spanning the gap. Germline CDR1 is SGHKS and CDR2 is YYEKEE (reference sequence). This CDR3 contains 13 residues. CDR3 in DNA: TGTGCCAGCAGCCTAAACCGGGTTGGAAAGCAGTTCTTC. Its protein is CASSLNRVGKQFF.

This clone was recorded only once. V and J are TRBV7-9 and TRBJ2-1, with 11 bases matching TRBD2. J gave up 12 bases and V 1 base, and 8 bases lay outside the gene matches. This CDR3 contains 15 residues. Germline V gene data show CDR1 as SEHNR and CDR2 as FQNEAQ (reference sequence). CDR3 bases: TGTGCCAGCAGCTTAGATGTAGCGGGAGGGACACGGCAGTTCTTC. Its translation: CASSLDVAGGTRQFF.

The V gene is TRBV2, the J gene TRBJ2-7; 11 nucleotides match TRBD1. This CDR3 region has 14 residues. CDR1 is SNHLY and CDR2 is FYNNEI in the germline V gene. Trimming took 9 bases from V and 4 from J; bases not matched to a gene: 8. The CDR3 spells CASAGDRGSYEQYF. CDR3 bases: TGTGCCAGTGCCGGGGACAGGGGGTCATACGAGCAGTACTTC.

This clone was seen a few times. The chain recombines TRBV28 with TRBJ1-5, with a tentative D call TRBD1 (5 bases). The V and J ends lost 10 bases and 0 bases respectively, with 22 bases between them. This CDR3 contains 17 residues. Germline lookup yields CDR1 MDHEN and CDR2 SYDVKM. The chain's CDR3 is CAIEKGRVITSNQPQHF. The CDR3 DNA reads TGTGCCATTGAAAAGGGCAGGGTAATAACTAGCAATCAGCCCCAGCATTTT.

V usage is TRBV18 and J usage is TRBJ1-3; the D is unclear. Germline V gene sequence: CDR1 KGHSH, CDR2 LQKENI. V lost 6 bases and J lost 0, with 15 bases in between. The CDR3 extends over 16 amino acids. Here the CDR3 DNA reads TGTGCCAGCTCCGCTTCCCAGGTGCTCTCTGGAAACACCATATATTTT. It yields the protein CASSASQVLSGNTIYF.

Written as DNA, the CDR3 is TGCGCCAGCAGTCGGGGCCGGTTGGGGGGCAAAAACATTCAGTACTTC. As protein: CASSRGRLGGKNIQYF. The V gene is TRBV23-1, the J gene TRBJ2-4; D perhaps matches TRBD2 (6 bases). TRBV23-1 is recorded as an ORF, its role being uncertain. There are 16 residues in the CDR3. V dropped 4 bases and J dropped 3 bases, with 16 bases sitting between them.

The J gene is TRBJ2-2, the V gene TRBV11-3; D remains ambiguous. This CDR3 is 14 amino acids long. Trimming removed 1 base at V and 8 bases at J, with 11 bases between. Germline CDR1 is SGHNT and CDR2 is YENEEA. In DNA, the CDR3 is TGTGCCAGCAGCTTAGGTCCCGAGGAGGGGGAGCTGTTTTTT. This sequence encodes CASSLGPEEGELFF.

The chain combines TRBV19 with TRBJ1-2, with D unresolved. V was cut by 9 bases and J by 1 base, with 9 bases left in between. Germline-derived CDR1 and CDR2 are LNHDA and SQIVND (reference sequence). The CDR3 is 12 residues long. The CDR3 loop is CARPTNNYGYTF. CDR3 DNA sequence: TGTGCCAGGCCAACTAATAACTATGGCTACACCTTC.

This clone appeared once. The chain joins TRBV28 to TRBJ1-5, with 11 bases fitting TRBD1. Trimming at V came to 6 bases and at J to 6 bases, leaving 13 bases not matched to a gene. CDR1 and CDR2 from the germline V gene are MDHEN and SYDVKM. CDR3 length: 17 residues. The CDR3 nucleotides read TGTGCCAGCAGCCGGGACAGGGGGACGGGCGGGGGTCAGCCCCAGCATTTT. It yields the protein CASSRDRGTGGGQPQHF. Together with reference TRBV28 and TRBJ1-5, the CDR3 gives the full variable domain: DVKVTQSSRYLVKRTGEKVFLECVQDMDHENMFWYRQDPGLGLRLIYFSYDVKMKEKGDIPEGYSVSREKKERFSLILESASTNQTSMYLCASSRDRGTGGGQPQHFGDGTRLSIL.

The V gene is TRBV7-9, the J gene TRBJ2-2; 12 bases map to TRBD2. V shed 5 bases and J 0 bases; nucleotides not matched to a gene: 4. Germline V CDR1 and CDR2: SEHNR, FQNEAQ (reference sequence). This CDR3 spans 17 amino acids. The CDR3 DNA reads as TGTGCCAGCAGCCGACTAGCGGGAGCCCCGAACACCGGGGAGCTGTTTTTT. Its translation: CASSRLAGAPNTGELFF.

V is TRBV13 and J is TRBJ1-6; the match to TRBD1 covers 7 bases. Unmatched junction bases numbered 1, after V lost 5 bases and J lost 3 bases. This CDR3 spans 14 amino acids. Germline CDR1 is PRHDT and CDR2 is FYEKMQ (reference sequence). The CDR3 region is CASSRTGYNSPLHF. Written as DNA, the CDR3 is TGTGCCAGCAGCCGGACAGGCTATAATTCACCCCTCCACTTT.

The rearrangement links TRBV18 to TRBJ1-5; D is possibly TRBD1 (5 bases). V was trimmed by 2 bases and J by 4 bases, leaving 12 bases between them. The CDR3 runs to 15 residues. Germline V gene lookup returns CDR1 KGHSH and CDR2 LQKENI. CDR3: CASSPFSGENQPQHF. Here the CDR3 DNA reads TGTGCCAGCTCACCATTCTCGGGGGAGAATCAGCCCCAGCATTTT.

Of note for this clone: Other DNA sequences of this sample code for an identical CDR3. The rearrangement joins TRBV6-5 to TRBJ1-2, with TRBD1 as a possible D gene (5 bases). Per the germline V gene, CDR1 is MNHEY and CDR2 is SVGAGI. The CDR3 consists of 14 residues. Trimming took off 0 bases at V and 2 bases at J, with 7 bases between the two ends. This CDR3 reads CASSYSRGNYGYTF. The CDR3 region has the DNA TGTGCCAGCAGTTACTCCCGGGGGAACTATGGCTACACCTTC.

The CDR3 protein is CASSVAGLSYNEQFF. The CDR3 nucleotides are TGTGCCAGCAGTGTAGCGGGGTTATCCTACAATGAGCAGTTCTTC. This chain uses TRBV5-6 with TRBJ2-1; 8 positions match TRBD2. V lost 5 bases and J lost 1; bases outside the gene matches: 5. The CDR3 is 15 amino acids. Germline assignment: CDR1 SGHDT and CDR2 YYEEEE.

The CDR3 reads CASSQESGQGIGGELFF. In nucleotides, the CDR3 is TGCGCCAGCAGCCAAGAAAGCGGACAGGGGATTGGCGGGGAGCTGTTTTTT. This chain connects TRBV4-3 to TRBJ2-2; 9 bases agree with TRBD1. The germline V gene has CDR1 LGHNA and CDR2 YSLEER. This CDR3 comprises 17 residues. The junction had 9 bases not matched to a gene; V was cut back by 0 bases and J by 7 bases.

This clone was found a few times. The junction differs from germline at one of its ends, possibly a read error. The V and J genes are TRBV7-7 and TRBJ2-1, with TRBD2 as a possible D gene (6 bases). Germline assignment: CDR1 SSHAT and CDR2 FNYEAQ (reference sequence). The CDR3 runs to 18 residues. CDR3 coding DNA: TGTGCTAGCAGCTTAGGACCATTAACCGGGGGAAATGGCGATGAGCAGTTCTTC. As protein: CASSLGPLTGGNGDEQFF.

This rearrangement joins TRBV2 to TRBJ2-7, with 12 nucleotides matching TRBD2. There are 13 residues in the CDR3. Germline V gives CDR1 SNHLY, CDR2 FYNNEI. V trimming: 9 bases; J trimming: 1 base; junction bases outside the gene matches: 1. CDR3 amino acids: CASTSGGSYEQYF. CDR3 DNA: TGTGCCAGTACTAGCGGGGGGTCCTACGAGCAGTACTTC.

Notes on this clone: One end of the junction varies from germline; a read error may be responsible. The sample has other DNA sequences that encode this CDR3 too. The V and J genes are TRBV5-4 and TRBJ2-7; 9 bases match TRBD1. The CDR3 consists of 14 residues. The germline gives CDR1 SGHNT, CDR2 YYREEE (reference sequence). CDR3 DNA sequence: TGTGCCAGCAGTTTGGGACAGGGCTCCTACGAGCAGTACTTC. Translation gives CASSLGQGSYEQYF.

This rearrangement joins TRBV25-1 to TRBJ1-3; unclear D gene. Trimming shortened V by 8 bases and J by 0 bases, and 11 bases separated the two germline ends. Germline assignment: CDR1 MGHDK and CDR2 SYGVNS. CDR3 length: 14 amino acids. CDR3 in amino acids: CASCGVRSGNTIYF. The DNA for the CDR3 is TGTGCCAGCTGCGGGGTCCGCTCTGGAAACACCATATATTTT.

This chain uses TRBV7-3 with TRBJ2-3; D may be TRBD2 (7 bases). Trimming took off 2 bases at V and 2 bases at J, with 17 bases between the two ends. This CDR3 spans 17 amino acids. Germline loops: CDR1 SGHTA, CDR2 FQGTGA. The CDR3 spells CASSLWAAGGHTDTQYF. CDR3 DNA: TGTGCCAGCAGCTTATGGGCGGCCGGGGGGCACACAGATACGCAGTATTTT.

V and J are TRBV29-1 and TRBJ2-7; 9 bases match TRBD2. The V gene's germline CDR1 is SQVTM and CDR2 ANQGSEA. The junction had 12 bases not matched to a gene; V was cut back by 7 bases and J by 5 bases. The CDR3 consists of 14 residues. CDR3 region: CSASGGGASNEQYF. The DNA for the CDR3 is TGCAGCGCGTCAGGCGGGGGGGCTTCGAACGAGCAGTACTTC.

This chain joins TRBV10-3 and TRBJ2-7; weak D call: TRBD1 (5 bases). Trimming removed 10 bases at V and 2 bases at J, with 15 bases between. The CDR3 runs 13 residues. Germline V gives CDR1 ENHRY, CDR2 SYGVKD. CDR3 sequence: CATIRQRTYEQYF. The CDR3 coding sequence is TGTGCCACTATCAGACAGCGAACCTACGAGCAGTACTTC.

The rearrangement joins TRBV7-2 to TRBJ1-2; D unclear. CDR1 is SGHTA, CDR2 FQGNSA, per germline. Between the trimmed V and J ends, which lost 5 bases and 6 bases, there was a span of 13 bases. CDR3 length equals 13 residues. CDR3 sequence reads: CASSQTERHGYTF. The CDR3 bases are TGTGCCAGCAGCCAAACAGAAAGGCATGGCTACACCTTC.

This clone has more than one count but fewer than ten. The CDR3 loop reads CATSRDRTGAPSAYEQYF. CDR3 DNA: TGTGCCACCAGCAGAGATAGGACAGGGGCCCCCTCCGCCTACGAGCAGTACTTC. J is TRBJ2-5 and V is TRBV15; 9 bases are shared with TRBD1. The J call may be wrong; the DNA end is better matched by TRBJ2-7. CDR3 length: 18 amino acids. Looked up from germline, CDR1 is LNHNV and CDR2 is YYDKDF (reference sequence).

Here the CDR3 reads CASSSPRPQETQYF. The CDR3 DNA follows: TGTGCCAGCAGCTCCCCTAGACCTCAAGAGACCCAGTACTTC. This chain links TRBV7-3 with TRBJ2-5; D gene ambiguous. CDR3 length: 14 residues. The V gene's germline CDR1 is SGHTA and CDR2 FQGTGA. Between the trimmed V and J ends, which lost 4 bases and 2 bases, there was a span of 11 bases.

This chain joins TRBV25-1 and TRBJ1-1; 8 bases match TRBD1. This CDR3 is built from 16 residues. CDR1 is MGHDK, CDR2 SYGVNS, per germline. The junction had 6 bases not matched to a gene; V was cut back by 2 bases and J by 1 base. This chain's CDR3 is CASSEGQGGKNTEAFF. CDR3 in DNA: TGTGCCAGCAGTGAAGGACAGGGAGGAAAGAACACTGAAGCTTTCTTT.